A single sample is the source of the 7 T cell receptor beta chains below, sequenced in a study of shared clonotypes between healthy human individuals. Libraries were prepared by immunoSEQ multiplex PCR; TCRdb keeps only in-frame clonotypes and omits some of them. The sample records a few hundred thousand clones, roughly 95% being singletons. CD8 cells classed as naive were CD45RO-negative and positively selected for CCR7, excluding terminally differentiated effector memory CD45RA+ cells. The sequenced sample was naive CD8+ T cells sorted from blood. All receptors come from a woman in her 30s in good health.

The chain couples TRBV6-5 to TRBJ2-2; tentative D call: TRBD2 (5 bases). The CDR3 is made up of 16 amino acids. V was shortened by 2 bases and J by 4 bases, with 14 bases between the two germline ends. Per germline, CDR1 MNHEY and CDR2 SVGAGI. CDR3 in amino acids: CASSYSTRGGTGELFF. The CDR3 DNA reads TGTGCCAGCAGTTACAGTACTAGAGGTGGCACCGGGGAGCTGTTTTTT.

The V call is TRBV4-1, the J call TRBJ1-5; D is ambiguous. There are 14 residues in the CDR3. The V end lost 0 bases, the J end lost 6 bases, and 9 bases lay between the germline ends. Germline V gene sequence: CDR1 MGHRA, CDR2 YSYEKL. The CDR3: CASSQDHGGQPQHF. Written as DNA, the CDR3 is TGCGCCAGCAGCCAAGACCACGGAGGTCAGCCCCAGCATTTT.

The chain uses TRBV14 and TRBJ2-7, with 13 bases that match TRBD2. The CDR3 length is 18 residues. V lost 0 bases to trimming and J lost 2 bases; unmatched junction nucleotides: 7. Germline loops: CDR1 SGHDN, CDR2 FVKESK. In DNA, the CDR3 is TGTGCCAGCAGCCAAGATGTAACTAGCGGGAGGGCCGCCTACGAGCAGTACTTC. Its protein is CASSQDVTSGRAAYEQYF.

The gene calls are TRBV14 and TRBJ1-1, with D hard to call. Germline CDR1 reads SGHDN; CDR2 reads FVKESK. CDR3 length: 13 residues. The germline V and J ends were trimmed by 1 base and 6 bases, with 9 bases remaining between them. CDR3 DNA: TGTGCCAGCAGCCAAGGTCAAGGGTCTGAAGCTTTCTTT. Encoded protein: CASSQGQGSEAFF.

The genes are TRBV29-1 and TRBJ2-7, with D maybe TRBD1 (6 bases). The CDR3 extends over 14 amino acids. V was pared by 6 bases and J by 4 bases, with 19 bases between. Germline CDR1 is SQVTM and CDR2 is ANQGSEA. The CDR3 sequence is CSVLDSDRVYEQYF. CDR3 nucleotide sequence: TGCAGCGTCTTGGACAGTGACCGTGTATACGAGCAGTACTTC.

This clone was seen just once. The CDR3 region is CVRSPDRGLGEKLFF. CDR3 nucleotide sequence: TGTGTCAGAAGCCCTGACAGGGGATTGGGTGAAAAACTGTTTTTT. The chain is built from TRBV7-5 and TRBJ1-4; the table's TRBD1 call for D was not verified on the DNA. TRBV7-5 is a listed pseudogene. The CDR3 length is 15 residues.

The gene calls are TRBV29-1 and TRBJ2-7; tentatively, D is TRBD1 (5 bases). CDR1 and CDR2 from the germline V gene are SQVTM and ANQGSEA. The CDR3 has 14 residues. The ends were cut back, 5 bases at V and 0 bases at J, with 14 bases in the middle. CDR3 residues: CSVLDRQSSYEQYF. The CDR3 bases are TGCAGCGTTCTTGACAGACAGAGCTCCTACGAGCAGTACTTC.